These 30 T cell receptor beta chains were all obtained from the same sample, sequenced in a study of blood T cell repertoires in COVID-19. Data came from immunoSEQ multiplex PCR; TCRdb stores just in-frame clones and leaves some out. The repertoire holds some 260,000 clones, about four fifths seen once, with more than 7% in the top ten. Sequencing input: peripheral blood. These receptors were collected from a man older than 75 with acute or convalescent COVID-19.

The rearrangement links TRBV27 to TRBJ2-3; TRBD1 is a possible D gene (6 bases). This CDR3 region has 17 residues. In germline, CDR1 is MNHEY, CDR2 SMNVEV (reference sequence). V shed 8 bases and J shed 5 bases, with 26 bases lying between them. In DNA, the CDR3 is TGTGCCAGCCGCTCCCTATCTAGGGGGTCGAGTAGAGATACGCAGTATTTT. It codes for CASRSLSRGSSRDTQYF.

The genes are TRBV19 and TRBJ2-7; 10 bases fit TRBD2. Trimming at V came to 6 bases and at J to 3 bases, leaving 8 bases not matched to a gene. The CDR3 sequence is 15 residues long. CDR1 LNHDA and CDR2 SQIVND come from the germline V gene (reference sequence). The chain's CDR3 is CASSNERGGDYEQYF. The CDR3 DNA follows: TGTGCCAGTAGCAATGAGCGGGGGGGCGACTACGAGCAGTACTTC.

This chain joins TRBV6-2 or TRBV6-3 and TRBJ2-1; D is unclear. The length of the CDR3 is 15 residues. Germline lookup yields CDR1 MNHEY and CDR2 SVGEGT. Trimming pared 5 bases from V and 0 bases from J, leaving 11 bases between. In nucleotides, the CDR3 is TGTGCCAGCAGTCACGATTATAGCTCCTACAATGAGCAGTTCTTC. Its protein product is CASSHDYSSYNEQFF.

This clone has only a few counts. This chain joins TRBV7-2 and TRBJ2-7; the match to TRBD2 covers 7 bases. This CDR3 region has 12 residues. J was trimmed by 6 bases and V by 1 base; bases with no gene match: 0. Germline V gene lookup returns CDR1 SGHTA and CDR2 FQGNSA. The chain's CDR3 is CASSLGGGEQYF. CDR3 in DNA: TGTGCCAGCAGCTTAGGCGGGGGCGAGCAGTACTTC.

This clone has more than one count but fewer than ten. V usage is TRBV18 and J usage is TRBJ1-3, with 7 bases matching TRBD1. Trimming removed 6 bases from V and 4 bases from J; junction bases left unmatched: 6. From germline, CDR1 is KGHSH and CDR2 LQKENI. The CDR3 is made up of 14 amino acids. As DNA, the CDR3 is TGTGCCAGCTCCCCCGGACAGGACGGAAACACCATATATTTT. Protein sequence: CASSPGQDGNTIYF.

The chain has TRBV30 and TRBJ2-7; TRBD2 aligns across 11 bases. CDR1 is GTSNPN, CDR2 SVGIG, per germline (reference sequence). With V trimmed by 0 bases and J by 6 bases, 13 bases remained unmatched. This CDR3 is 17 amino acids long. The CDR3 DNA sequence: TGTGCCTGGAGTGTACCAACTAGCGGGAGTTGGGGGACCGAGCAGTACTTC. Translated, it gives CAWSVPTSGSWGTEQYF.

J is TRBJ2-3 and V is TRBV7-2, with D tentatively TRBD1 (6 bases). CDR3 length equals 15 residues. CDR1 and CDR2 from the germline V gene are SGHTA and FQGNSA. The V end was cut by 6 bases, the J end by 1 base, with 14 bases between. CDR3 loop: CASSYQGLGTDTQYF. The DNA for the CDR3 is TGTGCCAGCAGTTATCAGGGGCTCGGCACAGATACGCAGTATTTT.

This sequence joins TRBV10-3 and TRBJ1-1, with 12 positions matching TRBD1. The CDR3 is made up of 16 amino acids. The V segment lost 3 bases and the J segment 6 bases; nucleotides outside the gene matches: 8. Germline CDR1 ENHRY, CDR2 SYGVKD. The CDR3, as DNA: TGTGCCATCAGTGACAACCTGGGACAGGGGGCCGCTGAAGCTTTCTTT. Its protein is CAISDNLGQGAAEAFF.

This CDR3 reads CASSARDRYEQYF. The CDR3 region has the DNA TGTGCCAGCAGTGCAAGAGATCGGTACGAGCAGTACTTC. The J gene is TRBJ2-7, the V gene TRBV2, with D uncertain. From germline, CDR1 is SNHLY and CDR2 FYNNEI. The CDR3 consists of 13 residues. V was pared by 4 bases and J by 4 bases, with 11 bases between.

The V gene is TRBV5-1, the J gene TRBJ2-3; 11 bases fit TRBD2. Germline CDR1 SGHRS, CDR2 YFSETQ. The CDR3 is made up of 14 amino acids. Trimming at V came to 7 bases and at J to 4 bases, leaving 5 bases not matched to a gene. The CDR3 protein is CASSLLAGADTQYF. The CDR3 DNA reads TGCGCCAGCTCGCTACTAGCGGGAGCAGATACGCAGTATTTT.

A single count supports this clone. CDR3: CASSEAQGEKLFF. In DNA, the CDR3 is TGTGCCAGCAGTGAAGCCCAGGGTGAAAAACTGTTTTTT. V is TRBV28 and J is TRBJ1-4; tentatively, D is TRBD1 (5 bases). The CDR3 is 13 amino acids. CDR1 is MDHEN and CDR2 is SYDVKM in the germline V gene. Trimming pared 5 bases from V and 7 bases from J, leaving 11 bases between. Complete variable domain (other parts from reference TRBV28 and TRBJ1-4): DVKVTQSSRYLVKRTGEKVFLECVQDMDHENMFWYRQDPGLGLRLIYFSYDVKMKEKGDIPEGYSVSREKKERFSLILESASTNQTSMYLCASSEAQGEKLFFGSGTQLSVL.

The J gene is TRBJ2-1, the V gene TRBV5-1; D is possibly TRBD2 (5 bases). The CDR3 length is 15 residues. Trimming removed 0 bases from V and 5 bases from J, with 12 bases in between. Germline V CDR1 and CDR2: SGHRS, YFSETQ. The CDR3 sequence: CASSLELAQNNEQFF. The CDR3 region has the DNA TGCGCCAGCAGCTTGGAGCTAGCACAAAACAATGAGCAGTTCTTC. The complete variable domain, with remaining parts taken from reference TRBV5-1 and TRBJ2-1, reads KAGVTQTPRYLIKTRGQQVTLSCSPISGHRSVSWYQQTPGQGLQFLFEYFSETQRNKGNFPGRFSGRQFSNSRSEMNVSTLELGDSALYLCASSLELAQNNEQFFGPGTRLTVL.

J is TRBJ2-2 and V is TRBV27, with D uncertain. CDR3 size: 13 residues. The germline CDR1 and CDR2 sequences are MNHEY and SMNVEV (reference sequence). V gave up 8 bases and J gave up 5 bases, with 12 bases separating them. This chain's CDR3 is CASGLTWTGELFF. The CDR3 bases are TGTGCCAGCGGCCTGACTTGGACCGGGGAGCTGTTTTTT.

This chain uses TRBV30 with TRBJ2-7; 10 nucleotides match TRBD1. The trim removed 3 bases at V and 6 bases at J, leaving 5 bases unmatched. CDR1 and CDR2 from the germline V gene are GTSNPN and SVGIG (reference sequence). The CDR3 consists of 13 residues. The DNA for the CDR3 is TGTGCCTGGAGCTCTGGGACAGGGGTCGAGCAGTACTTC. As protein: CAWSSGTGVEQYF.

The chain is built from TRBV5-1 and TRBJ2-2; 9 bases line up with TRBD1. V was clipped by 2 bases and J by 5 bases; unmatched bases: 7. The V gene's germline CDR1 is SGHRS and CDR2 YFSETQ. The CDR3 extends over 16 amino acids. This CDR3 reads CASSLTGGLKTGELFF. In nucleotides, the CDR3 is TGCGCCAGCAGCTTAACAGGGGGCTTGAAAACCGGGGAGCTGTTTTTT.

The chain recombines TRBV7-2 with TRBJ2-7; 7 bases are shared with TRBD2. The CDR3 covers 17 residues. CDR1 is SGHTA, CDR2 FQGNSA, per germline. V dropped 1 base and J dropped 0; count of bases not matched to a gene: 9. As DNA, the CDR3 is TGTGCCAGCAGCTTAGGCCTTACTAGCGTTTCCTCCTACGAGCAGTACTTC. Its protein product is CASSLGLTSVSSYEQYF.

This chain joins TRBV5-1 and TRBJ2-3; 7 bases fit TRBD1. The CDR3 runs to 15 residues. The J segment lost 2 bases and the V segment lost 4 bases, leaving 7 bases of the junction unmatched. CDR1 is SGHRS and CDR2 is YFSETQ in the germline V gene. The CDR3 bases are TGCGCCAGCAGCAAACAGGGGTCATCCACAGATACGCAGTATTTT. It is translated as CASSKQGSSTDTQYF.

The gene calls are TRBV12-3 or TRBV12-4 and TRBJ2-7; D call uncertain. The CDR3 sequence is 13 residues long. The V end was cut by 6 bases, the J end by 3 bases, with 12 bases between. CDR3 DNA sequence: TGTGCCAGCAGCCCGCTGGGCAGCTACGAGCAGTACTTC. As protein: CASSPLGSYEQYF.

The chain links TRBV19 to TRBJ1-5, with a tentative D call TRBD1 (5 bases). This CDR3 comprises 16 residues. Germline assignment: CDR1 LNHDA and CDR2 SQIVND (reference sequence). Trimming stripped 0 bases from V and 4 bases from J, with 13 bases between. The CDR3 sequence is CASSIDLRALNQPQHF. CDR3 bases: TGTGCCAGTAGTATAGATCTCAGGGCCCTTAATCAGCCCCAGCATTTT.

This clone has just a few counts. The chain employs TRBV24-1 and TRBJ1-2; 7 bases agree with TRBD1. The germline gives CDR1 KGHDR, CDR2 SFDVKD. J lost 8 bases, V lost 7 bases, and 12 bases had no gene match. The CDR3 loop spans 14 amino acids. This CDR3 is CATSSSYRGEGYTF. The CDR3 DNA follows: TGTGCCACCAGCTCCTCTTACAGGGGTGAAGGCTACACCTTC.

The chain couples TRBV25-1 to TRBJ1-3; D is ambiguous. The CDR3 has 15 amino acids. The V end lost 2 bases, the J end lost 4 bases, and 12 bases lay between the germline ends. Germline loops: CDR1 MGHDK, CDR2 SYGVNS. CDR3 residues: CASSEEGTPGNTIYF. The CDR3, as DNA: TGTGCCAGCAGTGAAGAGGGCACTCCCGGAAACACCATATATTTT.

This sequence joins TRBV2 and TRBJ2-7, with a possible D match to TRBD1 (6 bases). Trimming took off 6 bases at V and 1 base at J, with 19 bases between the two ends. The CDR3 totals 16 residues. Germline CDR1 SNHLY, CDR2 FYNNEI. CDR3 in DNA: TGTGCCAGCAGCGAGGACCGGGACACTTATTCCTACGAGCAGTACTTC. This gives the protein CASSEDRDTYSYEQYF.

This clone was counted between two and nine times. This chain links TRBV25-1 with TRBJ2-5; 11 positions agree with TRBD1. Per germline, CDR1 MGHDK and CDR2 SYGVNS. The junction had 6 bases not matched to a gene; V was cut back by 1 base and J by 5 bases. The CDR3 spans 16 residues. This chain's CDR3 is CASSESGTGGAETQYF. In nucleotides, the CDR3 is TGTGCCAGCAGTGAATCCGGGACAGGGGGTGCGGAGACCCAGTACTTC.

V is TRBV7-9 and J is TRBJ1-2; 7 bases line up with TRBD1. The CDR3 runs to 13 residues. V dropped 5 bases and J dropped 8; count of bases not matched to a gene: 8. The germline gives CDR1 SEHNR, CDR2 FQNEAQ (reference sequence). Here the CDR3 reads CASSPEGAGGYTF. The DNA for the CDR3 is TGTGCCAGCAGCCCGGAGGGGGCGGGAGGCTACACCTTC.

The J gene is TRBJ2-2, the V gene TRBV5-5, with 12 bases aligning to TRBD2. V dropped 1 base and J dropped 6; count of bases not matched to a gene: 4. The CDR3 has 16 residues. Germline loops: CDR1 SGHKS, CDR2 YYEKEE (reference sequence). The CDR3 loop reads CASSLPSGRAAGELFF. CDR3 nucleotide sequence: TGTGCCAGCAGCTTGCCTAGCGGGAGGGCCGCCGGGGAGCTGTTTTTT.

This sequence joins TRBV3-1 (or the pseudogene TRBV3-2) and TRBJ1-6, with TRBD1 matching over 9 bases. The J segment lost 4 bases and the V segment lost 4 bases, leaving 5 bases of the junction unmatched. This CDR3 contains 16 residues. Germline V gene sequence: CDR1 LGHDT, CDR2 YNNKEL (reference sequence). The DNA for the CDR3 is TGTGCCAGCAGCCGTGAAGGGACAGGGTATAATTCACCCCTCCACTTT. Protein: CASSREGTGYNSPLHF.

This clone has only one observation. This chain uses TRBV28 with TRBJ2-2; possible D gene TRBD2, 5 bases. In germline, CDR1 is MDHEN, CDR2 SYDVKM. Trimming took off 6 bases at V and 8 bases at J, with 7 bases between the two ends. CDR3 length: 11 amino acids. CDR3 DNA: TGTGCCAGCAGGGGAGAAGGGGAGCTGTTTTTT. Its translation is CASRGEGELFF.

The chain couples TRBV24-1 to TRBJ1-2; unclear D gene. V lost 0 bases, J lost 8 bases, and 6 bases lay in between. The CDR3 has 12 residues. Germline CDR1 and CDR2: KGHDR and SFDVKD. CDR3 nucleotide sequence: TGTGCCACCAGTGATTTGTTGAGGGGCTACACCTTC. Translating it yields CATSDLLRGYTF.

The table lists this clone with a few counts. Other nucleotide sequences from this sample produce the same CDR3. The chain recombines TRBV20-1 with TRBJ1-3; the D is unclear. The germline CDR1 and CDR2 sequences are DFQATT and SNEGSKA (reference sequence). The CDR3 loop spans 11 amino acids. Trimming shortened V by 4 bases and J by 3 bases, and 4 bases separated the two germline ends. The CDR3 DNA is TGCAGTGCTACCGGTGGAAACACCATATATTTT. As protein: CSATGGNTIYF.

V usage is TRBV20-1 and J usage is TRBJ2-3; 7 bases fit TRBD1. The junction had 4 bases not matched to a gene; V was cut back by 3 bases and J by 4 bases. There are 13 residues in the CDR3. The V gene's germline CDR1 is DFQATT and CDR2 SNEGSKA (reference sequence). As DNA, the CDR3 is TGCAGTGCTAGTTTGCAGGGGGCAGATACGCAGTATTTT. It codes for CSASLQGADTQYF.